This paragraph covers one T cell receptor (beta chain) sequence. This sample is part of a study of T cell responses to AZD1222 COVID-19 vaccine. Germline-derived CDR1 and CDR2 are LGHNA and YNFKEQ. V shed 1 base, J shed 5 bases, and the junction held 7 bases outside the gene matches. The CDR3 sequence is 15 residues long. Using immunoSEQ multiplex PCR, the repertoire was profiled, and TCRdb retains in-frame clones only, with some absent. The repertoire has under 200,000 clones, 90% of them found once; the top ten carry approximately 1.4%. The sample here was peripheral blood, taken on day 0 of AZD1222 vaccination. The chain employs TRBV4-2 and TRBJ1-1, with 7 bases lining up with TRBD1. This clonotype was obtained from an adult in good health. The CDR3 nucleotides are TGTGCCAGCAGCCAAGTAAAGGGGGCTCGGACTGAAGCTTTCTTT. This sequence encodes CASSQVKGARTEAFF.